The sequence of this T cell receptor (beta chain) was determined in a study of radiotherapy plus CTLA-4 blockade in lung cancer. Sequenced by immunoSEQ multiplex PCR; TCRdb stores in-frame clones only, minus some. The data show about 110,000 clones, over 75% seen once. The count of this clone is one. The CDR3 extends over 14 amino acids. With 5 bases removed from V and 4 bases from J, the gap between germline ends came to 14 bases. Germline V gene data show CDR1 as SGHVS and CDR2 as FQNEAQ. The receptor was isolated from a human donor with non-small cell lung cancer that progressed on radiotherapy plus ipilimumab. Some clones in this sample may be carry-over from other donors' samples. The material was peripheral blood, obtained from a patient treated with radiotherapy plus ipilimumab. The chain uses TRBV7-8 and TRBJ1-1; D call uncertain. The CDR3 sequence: CASSTRTLGTEAFF. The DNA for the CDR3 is TGTGCCAGCAGCACCCGGACCCTCGGCACTGAAGCTTTCTTT.